This T cell receptor beta chain originates from a study of T-cell memory formation after mild COVID-19. The CDR3 covers 15 residues. The germline CDR1 and CDR2 sequences are SGHVS and FNYEAQ. With 5 bases clipped from V and 2 bases from J, the junction kept 3 bases outside the gene matches. Each CDR3 protein gets one entry after TCRdb re-called the 5' RACE reads with MiXCR. The table lists roughly 200,000 distinct CDR3 sequences, about a sixth of them singletons. This clonotype was counted only a few times. This chain uses TRBV7-6 with TRBJ2-7; 13 nucleotides line up with TRBD2. The source is an adult woman who had mild COVID-19 (a few samples of this study predate the infection). Cell type and time point are not known. The sequencing sample was made of PBMCs or a T cell subset sorted from them (not recorded which). The CDR3 DNA follows: TGTGCCAGCAGCCCCACTAGCGGGGGGGCCTACGAGCAGTACTTC. Residues: CASSPTSGGAYEQYF.